This T cell receptor beta chain was profiled in a study of T cell repertoires in cytomegalovirus infection. Study summary: A matching HLA type, together with CMV infection, was signaled by public TCR beta signatures.

Study conclusions and caveats: In two of eight donors, the top clonotype was HLA-C-restricted CMV-specific. Adding up the frequency of public TCR beta families identified people who carried CMV plus the relevant HLA.

Losses at the gene ends were 5 bases for V and 5 bases for J; bases not matched to a gene: 8. The germline gives CDR1 SGHAT, CDR2 FQDESV (reference sequence). This CDR3 is built from 14 residues. TCRdb re-called the reads with MiXCR, one entry per CDR3 protein. The table shows about 320,000 distinct CDR3 sequences, with roughly 9.5% occurring only once. Ten or more counts support this clonotype. As yet, its antigen is unknown. The sample was PBMCs. The chain joins TRBV11-1 to TRBJ2-7; 8 nucleotides match TRBD2. The origin of this receptor is a human donor in good health (CMV status not recorded). Some clones in this sample may be carry-over from other donors' samples. CDR3 sequence: CASSPSSGSHEQYF. The CDR3, as DNA: TGTGCCAGCAGCCCCTCAAGCGGGAGCCACGAGCAGTACTTC.